The 20 T cell receptor beta chains below were found in one sample sequenced in a study of blood T cells in healthy people across ages. Combining a sample-barcoded 5' primer with a J-beta primer mix, a second PCR ran for roughly 7 to 12 cycles. TCRdb reanalysed the 5' RACE reads using MiXCR and keeps one entry per CDR3 protein. The sample contains over 1,500,000 distinct CDR3 sequences, about 39% of which appear only once. Source material: blood. These receptors originate from a human donor in good health.

This chain joins TRBV29-1 and TRBJ2-5; the D gene could be TRBD1 or TRBD2 (5 bases each). The J call may be incorrect, as the DNA end agrees better with TRBJ2-7. The CDR3 is 15 amino acids. The V gene's germline CDR1 is SQVTM and CDR2 ANQGSEA. CDR3 in DNA: TGCAGCGCCTTTACCACCGGGACCGCTATGGACGAGCAGTACTTC. It specifies CSAFTTGTAMDEQYF.

This clonotype showed up just a few times. The chain joins TRBV7-9 to TRBJ2-1; TRBD2 aligns across 9 bases. CDR3 length equals 15 residues. Unmatched junction bases numbered 7, after V lost 2 bases and J lost 8 bases. Germline-derived CDR1 and CDR2 are SEHNR and FQNEAQ (reference sequence). CDR3 amino acids: CASSLQVAGVYEQFF. The CDR3 DNA sequence: TGTGCCAGCAGCTTACAGGTAGCGGGGGTGTATGAGCAGTTCTTC.

This clonotype was seen many times. The rearrangement joins TRBV7-3 to TRBJ2-7; no clear D gene. Germline lookup yields CDR1 SGHTA and CDR2 FQGTGA. There are 14 residues in the CDR3. The V end lost 1 base, the J end lost 2 bases, and 9 bases lay between the germline ends. The chain's CDR3 is CASSLNALTYEQYF. The DNA for the CDR3 is TGTGCCAGCAGCTTAAACGCCCTTACCTACGAGCAGTACTTC.

A few counts support this clonotype. The chain employs TRBV7-2 and TRBJ1-2; the match to TRBD1 covers 8 bases. The germline V gene encodes CDR1 SGHTA and CDR2 FQGNSA. V dropped 0 bases and J dropped 1; count of bases not matched to a gene: 4. The CDR3 contains 16 residues. CDR3 protein: CASSLASGGFNYGYTF. In DNA form, the CDR3 reads TGTGCCAGCAGCTTAGCGTCAGGGGGCTTTAACTATGGCTACACCTTC.

This clonotype turned up a few times. The J gene is TRBJ2-7, the V gene TRBV6-1; D remains ambiguous. CDR1 and CDR2 from the germline V gene are MNHNS and SASEGT. V was clipped by 4 bases and J by 6 bases, with 16 bases between them. The CDR3 consists of 14 residues. CDR3 bases: TGTGCCAGCAGTGTCTGGACGGTCGGCCCCGAGCAGTACTTC. As protein: CASSVWTVGPEQYF.

About this clonotype itself: Sequence at one end of the junction differs from germline and may be a read error. The CDR3 nucleotides read TGTGCCAGCAGCTTAGTCAGAGGAGGCTCTGGGGCCAACGTCCGGACTTTC. Translating it yields CASSLVRGGSGANVRTF. The rearrangement links TRBV7-2 to TRBJ2-6, with D perhaps assigned TRBD1 or TRBD2 (5 bases each). This CDR3 has 17 residues. Germline CDR1 reads SGHTA; CDR2 reads FQGNSA. Using reference TRBV7-2 and TRBJ2-6 for the parts outside the CDR3, the full variable domain is GAGVSQSPSNKVTEKGKDVELRCDPISGHTALYWYRQSLGQGLEFLIYFQGNSAPDKSGLPSDRFSAERTGGSVSTLTIQRTQQEDSAVYLCASSLVRGGSGANVRTFGAGSRLTVL.

The genes are TRBV24-1 and TRBJ1-4; D is undetermined. Germline CDR1 reads KGHDR; CDR2 reads SFDVKD. V dropped 3 bases and J dropped 7 bases, with 17 bases sitting between them. The CDR3 is 16 residues long. CDR3 loop: CATSDGDGGYGEKLFF. The DNA for the CDR3 is TGTGCCACCAGTGATGGAGACGGAGGTTATGGTGAAAAACTGTTTTTT.

This sequence joins TRBV20-1 and TRBJ2-5; 7 nucleotides line up with TRBD1. The V gene end was trimmed by 5 bases and the J gene end by 11 bases; junction bases not matched to a gene: 14. The germline gives CDR1 DFQATT, CDR2 SNEGSKA (reference sequence). This CDR3 is built from 13 residues. In nucleotides, the CDR3 is TGCAGTGCTCCCAGACAGGGTGGGAATGAGCAGTACTTC. Translating it yields CSAPRQGGNEQYF.

This clonotype was detected only a few times. V usage is TRBV3-1 and J usage is TRBJ2-5; D gene uncertain. The end of the DNA is better explained by TRBJ2-7, so the J call may be wrong. This CDR3 region has 14 residues. The V gene's germline CDR1 is LGHDT and CDR2 YNNKEL (reference sequence). CDR3 in amino acids: CASSQDPGVYEQYF. DNA for the CDR3: TGTGCCAGCAGCCAAGATCCCGGAGTCTACGAGCAGTACTTC.

The chain carries TRBV7-3 and TRBJ1-2, with D unclear. There are 15 residues in the CDR3. Germline CDR1 and CDR2: SGHTA and FQGTGA. V was shortened by 6 bases and J by 0 bases, with 14 bases between the two germline ends. CDR3 sequence (DNA): TGTGCCAGCAGTCCCTCACTTACCGCTAACTATGGCTACACCTTC. It yields the protein CASSPSLTANYGYTF.

The chain links TRBV29-1 to TRBJ2-6; D unresolved. V was pared by 4 bases and J by 7 bases, with 17 bases between. The CDR3 totals 15 residues. Germline V CDR1 and CDR2: SQVTM, ANQGSEA. CDR3 region: CSVVGLGPSANVLTF. In nucleotides, the CDR3 is TGCAGCGTTGTCGGCTTAGGGCCTTCCGCCAACGTCCTGACTTTC.

This clonotype was recorded only once. This chain links TRBV6-5 with TRBJ2-4, with 7 bases matching TRBD2. The V segment lost 4 bases and the J segment 6 bases; nucleotides outside the gene matches: 9. The CDR3 is made up of 15 amino acids. Germline loops: CDR1 MNHEY, CDR2 SVGAGI. The DNA of the CDR3 is TGTGCCAGCAGTTCGGGAGCCACGGGGGGAAACATTCAGTACTTC. Amino acids: CASSSGATGGNIQYF.

Turning to this clonotype: Compared with germline, one end of the junction differs, possibly owing to a read error. The V call is TRBV6-2 or TRBV6-3, the J call TRBJ2-7; D uncertain. The germline V gene encodes CDR1 MNHEY and CDR2 SVGEGT. This CDR3 has 14 residues. The CDR3 sequence is CASSYSIGRYEQDF. For the CDR3, the DNA is TGTGCCAGCAGTTACTCGATTGGAAGGTACGAGCAGGACTTC.

This clonotype has only a few counts. The rearrangement uses TRBV7-9 and TRBJ1-1; D is perhaps TRBD1 (5 bases). Germline V CDR1 and CDR2: SEHNR, FQNEAQ (reference sequence). Deletions cut 5 bases from V and 1 base from J, with 11 bases between. This CDR3 has 14 amino acids. The chain's CDR3 is CASSHGTANTEAFF. CDR3 DNA sequence: TGTGCCAGCAGCCACGGGACGGCGAACACTGAAGCTTTCTTT.

The V and J genes are TRBV29-1 and TRBJ1-4, with D possibly being TRBD1 (6 bases). The CDR3 contains 14 residues. The germline V and J ends were trimmed by 4 bases and 5 bases, with 14 bases remaining between them. The germline V gene has CDR1 SQVTM and CDR2 ANQGSEA. CDR3 in DNA: TGCAGCGTTGGGGGGGCCGGAGGGAATGAAAAACTGTTTTTT. Protein sequence: CSVGGAGGNEKLFF.

This chain connects TRBV29-1 to TRBJ1-4; tentative D call: TRBD1 (5 bases). Germline V gene sequence: CDR1 SQVTM, CDR2 ANQGSEA. V was pared by 6 bases and J by 6 bases, with 17 bases between. The CDR3 sequence is 14 residues long. CDR3 nucleotide sequence: TGCAGCGTAGAAACAGGATTGGGGGATGAAAAACTGTTTTTT. It codes for CSVETGLGDEKLFF.

J is TRBJ2-7 and V is TRBV15, with unresolved D. The CDR3 covers 14 residues. Germline values: CDR1 LNHNV, CDR2 YYDKDF (reference sequence). V was cut by 1 base and J by 0 bases, with 7 bases left in between. The CDR3 spells CATSRVIGSYEQYF. The DNA of the CDR3 is TGTGCCACCAGCAGAGTGATTGGCTCCTACGAGCAGTACTTC.

This sequence joins TRBV20-1 and TRBJ2-3, with 7 bases fitting TRBD1. After removal of 3 bases from V and 0 bases from J, the junction contained 3 bases not matched to a gene. CDR3 length equals 14 residues. The germline CDR1 and CDR2 sequences are DFQATT and SNEGSKA (reference sequence). As DNA, the CDR3 is TGCAGTGCTAGGGGGACAGTGAGCACAGATACGCAGTATTTT. Amino acids: CSARGTVSTDTQYF.

This clonotype has a handful of counts. CDR3 sequence reads: CASSFSTSVRRLFF. The CDR3 nucleotides are TGTGCCAGCAGTTTCTCTACTAGCGTCAGGCGGTTGTTCTTC. V is TRBV28 and J is TRBJ2-1, with TRBD2 matching 7 bases. V shed 3 bases and J 15 bases; nucleotides not matched to a gene: 14. The CDR3 has 14 amino acids. In germline, CDR1 is MDHEN, CDR2 SYDVKM.

The chain recombines TRBV9 with TRBJ1-2; D is unresolved. This CDR3 region has 14 residues. The V gene's germline CDR1 is SGDLS and CDR2 YYNGEE. Trimming removed 3 bases from V and 5 bases from J, with 14 bases in between. The CDR3 reads CASSGSGPKYGYTF. The CDR3, as DNA: TGTGCCAGCAGCGGATCCGGGCCCAAATATGGCTACACCTTC.